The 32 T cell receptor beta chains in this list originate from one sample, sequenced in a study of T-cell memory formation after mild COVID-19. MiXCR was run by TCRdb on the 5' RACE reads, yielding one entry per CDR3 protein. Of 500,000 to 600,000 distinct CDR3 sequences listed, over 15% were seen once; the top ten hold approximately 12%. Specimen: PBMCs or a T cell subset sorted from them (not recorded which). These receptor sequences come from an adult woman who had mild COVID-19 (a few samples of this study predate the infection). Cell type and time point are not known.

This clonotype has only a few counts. Written as DNA, the CDR3 is TGTGCCAGCAGCCAAGATACGGGGGCGAACACCGGGGAGCTGTTTTTT. It translates to CASSQDTGANTGELFF. The gene calls are TRBV4-2 and TRBJ2-2; perhaps TRBD2 as D (6 bases). Germline CDR1 reads LGHNA; CDR2 reads YNFKEQ. Trimming pared 0 bases from V and 0 bases from J, leaving 8 bases between. The CDR3 is 16 residues long.

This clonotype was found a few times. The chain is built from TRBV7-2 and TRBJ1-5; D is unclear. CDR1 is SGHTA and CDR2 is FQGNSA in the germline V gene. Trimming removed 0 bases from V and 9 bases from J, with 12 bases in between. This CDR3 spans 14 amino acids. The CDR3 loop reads CASSLASFLGPQHF. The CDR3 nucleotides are TGTGCCAGCAGCTTAGCCTCCTTCCTGGGGCCCCAGCATTTT.

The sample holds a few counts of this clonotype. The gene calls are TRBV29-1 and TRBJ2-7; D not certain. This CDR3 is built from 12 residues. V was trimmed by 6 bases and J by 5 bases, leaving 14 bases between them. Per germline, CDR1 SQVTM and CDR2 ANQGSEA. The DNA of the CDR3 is TGCAGCGTGGCCCCCGGGTCGAACGAGCAGTACTTC. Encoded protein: CSVAPGSNEQYF.

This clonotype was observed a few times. In nucleotides, the CDR3 is TGCAGCGGTGGACAGGGGGAGGACGAGCAGTACTTC. Its protein product is CSGGQGEDEQYF. The chain has TRBV29-1 and TRBJ2-7; 10 nucleotides match TRBD1. Per germline, CDR1 SQVTM and CDR2 ANQGSEA. The CDR3 runs to 12 residues. V lost 7 bases to trimming and J lost 5 bases; unmatched junction nucleotides: 5.

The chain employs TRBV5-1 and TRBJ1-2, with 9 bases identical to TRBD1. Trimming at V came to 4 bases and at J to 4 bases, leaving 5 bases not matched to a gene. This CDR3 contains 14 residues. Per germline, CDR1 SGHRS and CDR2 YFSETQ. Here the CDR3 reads CASSRTGALYGYTF. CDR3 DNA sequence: TGCGCCAGCAGCAGGACAGGGGCTCTCTATGGCTACACCTTC.

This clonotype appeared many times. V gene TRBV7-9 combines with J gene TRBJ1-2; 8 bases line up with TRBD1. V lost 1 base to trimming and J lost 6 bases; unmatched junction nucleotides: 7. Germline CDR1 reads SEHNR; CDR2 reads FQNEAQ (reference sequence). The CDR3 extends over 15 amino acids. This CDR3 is CASSLDQAGGNGYTF. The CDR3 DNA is TGTGCCAGCAGCTTAGACCAAGCAGGGGGCAATGGCTACACCTTC. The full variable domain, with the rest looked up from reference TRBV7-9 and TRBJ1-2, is DTGVSQNPRHKITKRGQNVTFRCDPISEHNRLYWYRQTLGQGPEFLTYFQNEAQLEKSRLLSDRFSAERPKGSFSTLEIQRTEQGDSAMYLCASSLDQAGGNGYTFGSGTRLTVV.

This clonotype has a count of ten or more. CDR3 residues: CASSQSSIPGPYNEQFF. CDR3 nucleotides: TGTGCCAGCAGCCAAAGCTCCATACCGGGACCGTACAATGAGCAGTTCTTC. The genes are TRBV4-2 and TRBJ2-1, with D tentatively TRBD1 or TRBD2 (5 bases each). The length of the CDR3 is 17 residues. Germline CDR1 is LGHNA and CDR2 is YNFKEQ. V lost 2 bases to trimming and J lost 4 bases, with 18 bases between them.

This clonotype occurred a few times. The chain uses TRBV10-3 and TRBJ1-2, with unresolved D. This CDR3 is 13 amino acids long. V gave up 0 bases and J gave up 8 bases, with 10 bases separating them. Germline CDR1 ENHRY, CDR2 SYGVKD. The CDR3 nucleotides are TGTGCCATCAGTGAGTCGCCTAGGGTAGGCTACACCTTC. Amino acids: CAISESPRVGYTF.

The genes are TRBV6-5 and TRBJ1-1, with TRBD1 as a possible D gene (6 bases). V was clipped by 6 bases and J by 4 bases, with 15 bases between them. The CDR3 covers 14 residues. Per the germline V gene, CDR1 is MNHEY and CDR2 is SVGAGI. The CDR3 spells CASRPQGGGTEAFF. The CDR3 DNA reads TGTGCCAGCAGGCCACAGGGCGGGGGCACTGAAGCTTTCTTT.

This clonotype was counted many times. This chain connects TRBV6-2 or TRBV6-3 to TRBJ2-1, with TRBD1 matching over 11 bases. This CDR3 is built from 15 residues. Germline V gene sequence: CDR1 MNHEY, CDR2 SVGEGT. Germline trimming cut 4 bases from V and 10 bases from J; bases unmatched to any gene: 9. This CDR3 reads CASSLNRDRGVEQFF. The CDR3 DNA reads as TGTGCCAGCAGTTTGAACCGGGACAGGGGGGTAGAGCAGTTCTTC.

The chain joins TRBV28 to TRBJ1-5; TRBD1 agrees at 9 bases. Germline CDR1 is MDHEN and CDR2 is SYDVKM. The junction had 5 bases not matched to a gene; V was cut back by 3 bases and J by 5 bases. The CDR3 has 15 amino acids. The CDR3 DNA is TGTGCCAGCAGTTTGGGACAGGGATTGGATCAGCCCCAGCATTTT. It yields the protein CASSLGQGLDQPQHF. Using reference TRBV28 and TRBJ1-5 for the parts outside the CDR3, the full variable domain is DVKVTQSSRYLVKRTGEKVFLECVQDMDHENMFWYRQDPGLGLRLIYFSYDVKMKEKGDIPEGYSVSREKKERFSLILESASTNQTSMYLCASSLGQGLDQPQHFGDGTRLSIL.

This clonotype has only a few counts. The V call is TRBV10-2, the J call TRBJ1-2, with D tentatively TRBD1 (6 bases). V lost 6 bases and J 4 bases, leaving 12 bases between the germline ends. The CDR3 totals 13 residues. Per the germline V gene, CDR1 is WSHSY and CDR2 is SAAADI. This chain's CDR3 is CASSETGPYGYTF. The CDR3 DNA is TGCGCCAGCAGCGAGACAGGCCCCTATGGCTACACCTTC.

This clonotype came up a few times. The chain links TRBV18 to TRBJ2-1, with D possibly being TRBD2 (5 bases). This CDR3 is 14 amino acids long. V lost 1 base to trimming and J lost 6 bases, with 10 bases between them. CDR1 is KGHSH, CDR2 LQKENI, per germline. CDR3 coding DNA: TGTGCCAGCTCACCACGAGACTACCGCAATGAGCAGTTCTTC. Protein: CASSPRDYRNEQFF.

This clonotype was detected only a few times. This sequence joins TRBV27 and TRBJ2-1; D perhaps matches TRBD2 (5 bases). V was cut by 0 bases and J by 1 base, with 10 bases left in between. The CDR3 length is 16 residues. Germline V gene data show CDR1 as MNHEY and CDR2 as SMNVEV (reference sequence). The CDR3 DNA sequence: TGTGCCAGCAGTTTATCGGGTAGCGTTTCCTACAATGAGCAGTTCTTC. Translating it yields CASSLSGSVSYNEQFF.

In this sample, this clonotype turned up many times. The chain's CDR3 is CASSLAMGDTQYF. CDR3 in DNA: TGCGCCAGCAGCTTGGCCATGGGAGATACGCAGTATTTT. This chain links TRBV5-1 with TRBJ2-3; D is uncertain. V lost 0 bases and J 5 bases, leaving 7 bases between the germline ends. Germline CDR1 SGHRS, CDR2 YFSETQ. This CDR3 spans 13 amino acids.

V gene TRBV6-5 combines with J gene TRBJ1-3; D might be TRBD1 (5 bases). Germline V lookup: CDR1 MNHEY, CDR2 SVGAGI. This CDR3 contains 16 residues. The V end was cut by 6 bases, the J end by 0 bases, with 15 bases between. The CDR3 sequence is CASSPRGALSGNTIYF. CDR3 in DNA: TGTGCCAGCAGCCCCCGCGGGGCGCTCTCTGGAAACACCATATATTTT.

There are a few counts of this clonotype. The CDR3: CAISESTETQYF. CDR3 nucleotides: TGTGCCATCAGTGAGTCAACGGAGACCCAGTACTTC. This chain links TRBV10-3 with TRBJ2-5; no firm D call. CDR1 is ENHRY and CDR2 is SYGVKD in the germline V gene. This CDR3 has 12 residues. The V and J ends lost 0 bases and 5 bases respectively, with 4 bases between them.

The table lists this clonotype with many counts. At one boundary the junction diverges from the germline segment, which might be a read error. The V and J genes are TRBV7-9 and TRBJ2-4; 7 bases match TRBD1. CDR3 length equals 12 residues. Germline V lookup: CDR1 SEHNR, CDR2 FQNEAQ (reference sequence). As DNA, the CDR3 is TGTGCCAGCAGCTTGGGGACAGAGGGAAGACACTTC. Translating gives CASSLGTEGRHF.

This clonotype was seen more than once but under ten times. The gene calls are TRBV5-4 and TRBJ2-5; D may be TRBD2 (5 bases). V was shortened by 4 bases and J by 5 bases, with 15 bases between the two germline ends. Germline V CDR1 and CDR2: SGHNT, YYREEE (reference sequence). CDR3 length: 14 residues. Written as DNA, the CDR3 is TGTGCCAGCAGCCCCATTGGAGGTCGGGAGACCCAGTACTTC. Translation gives CASSPIGGRETQYF.

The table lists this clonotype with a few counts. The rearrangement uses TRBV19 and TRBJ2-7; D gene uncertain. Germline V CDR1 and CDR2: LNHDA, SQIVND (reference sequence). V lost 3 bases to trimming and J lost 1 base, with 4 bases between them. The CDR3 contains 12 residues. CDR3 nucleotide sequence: TGTGCCAGTAGTATGGATTCCTACGAGCAGTACTTC. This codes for CASSMDSYEQYF.

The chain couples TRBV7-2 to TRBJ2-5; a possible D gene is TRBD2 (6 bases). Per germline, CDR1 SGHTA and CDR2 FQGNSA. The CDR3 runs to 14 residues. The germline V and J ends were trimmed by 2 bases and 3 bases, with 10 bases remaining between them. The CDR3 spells CASSLSGVKETQYF. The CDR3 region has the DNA TGTGCCAGCAGCTTATCGGGGGTTAAAGAGACCCAGTACTTC.

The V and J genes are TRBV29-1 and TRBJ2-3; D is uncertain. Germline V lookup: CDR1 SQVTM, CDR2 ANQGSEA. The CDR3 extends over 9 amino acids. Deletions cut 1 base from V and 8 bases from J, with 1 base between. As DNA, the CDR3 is TGCAGCGTTGAAGGTACGCAGTATTTT. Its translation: CSVEGTQYF.

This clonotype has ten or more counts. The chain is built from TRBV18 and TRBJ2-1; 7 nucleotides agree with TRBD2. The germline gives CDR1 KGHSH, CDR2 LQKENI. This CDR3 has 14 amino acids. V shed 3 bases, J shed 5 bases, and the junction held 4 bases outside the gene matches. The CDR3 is CASSPGTTNNEQFF. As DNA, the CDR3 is TGTGCCAGCTCACCCGGGACTACCAACAATGAGCAGTTCTTC.

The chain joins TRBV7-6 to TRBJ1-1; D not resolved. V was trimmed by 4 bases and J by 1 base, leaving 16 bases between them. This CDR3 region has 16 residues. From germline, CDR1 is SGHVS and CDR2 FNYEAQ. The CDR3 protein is CASSSLAWRENTEAFF. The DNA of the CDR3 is TGTGCCAGCAGCTCCCTAGCCTGGAGAGAGAACACTGAAGCTTTCTTT.

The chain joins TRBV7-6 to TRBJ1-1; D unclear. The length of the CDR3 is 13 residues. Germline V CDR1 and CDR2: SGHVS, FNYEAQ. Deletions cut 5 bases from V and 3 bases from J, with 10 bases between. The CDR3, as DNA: TGTGCCAGCAGCCTAAACACAGACACTGAAGCTTTCTTT. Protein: CASSLNTDTEAFF.

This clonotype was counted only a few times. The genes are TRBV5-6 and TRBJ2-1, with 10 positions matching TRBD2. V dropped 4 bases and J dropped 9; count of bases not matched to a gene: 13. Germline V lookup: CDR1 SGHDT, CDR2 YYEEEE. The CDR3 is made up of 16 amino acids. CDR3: CASSLGASGGAGEQFF. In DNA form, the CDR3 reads TGTGCCAGCAGCCTTGGGGCCAGCGGGGGGGCCGGTGAGCAGTTCTTC.

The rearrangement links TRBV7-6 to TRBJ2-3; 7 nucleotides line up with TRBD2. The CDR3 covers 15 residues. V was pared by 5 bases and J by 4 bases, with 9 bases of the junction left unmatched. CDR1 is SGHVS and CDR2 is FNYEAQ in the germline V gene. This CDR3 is CASSPFGGNSDTQYF. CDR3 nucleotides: TGTGCCAGCAGCCCATTCGGGGGGAATTCAGATACGCAGTATTTT.

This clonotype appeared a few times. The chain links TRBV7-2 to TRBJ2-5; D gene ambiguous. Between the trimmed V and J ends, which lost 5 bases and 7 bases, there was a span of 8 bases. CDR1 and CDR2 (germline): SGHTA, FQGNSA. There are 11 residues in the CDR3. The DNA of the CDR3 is TGTGCCAGCAGCCGGGTGTTGACCCAGTACTTC. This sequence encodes CASSRVLTQYF.

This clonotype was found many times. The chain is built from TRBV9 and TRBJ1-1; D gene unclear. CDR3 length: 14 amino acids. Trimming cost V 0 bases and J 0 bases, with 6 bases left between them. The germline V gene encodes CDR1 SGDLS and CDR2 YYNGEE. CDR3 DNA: TGTGCCAGCAGCGTAGGTGGCATGAACACTGAAGCTTTCTTT. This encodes CASSVGGMNTEAFF.

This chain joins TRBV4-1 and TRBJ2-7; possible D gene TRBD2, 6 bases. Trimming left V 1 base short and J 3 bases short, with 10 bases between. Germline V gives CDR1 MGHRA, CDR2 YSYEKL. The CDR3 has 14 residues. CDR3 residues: CASSQGLGDYEQYF. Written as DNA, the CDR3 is TGCGCCAGCAGCCAAGGACTAGGGGACTACGAGCAGTACTTC.

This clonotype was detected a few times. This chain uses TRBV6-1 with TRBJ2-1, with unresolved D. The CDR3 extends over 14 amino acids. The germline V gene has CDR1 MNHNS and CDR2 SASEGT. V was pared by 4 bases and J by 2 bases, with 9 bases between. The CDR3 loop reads CASSVPGPYNEQFF. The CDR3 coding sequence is TGTGCCAGCAGTGTACCGGGCCCCTACAATGAGCAGTTCTTC.

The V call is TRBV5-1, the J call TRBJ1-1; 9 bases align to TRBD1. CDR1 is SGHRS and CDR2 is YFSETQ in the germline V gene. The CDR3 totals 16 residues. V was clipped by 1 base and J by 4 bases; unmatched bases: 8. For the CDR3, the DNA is TGCGCCAGCAGCTTGCCCGGGACAGGGTCGGGCACTGAAGCTTTCTTT. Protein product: CASSLPGTGSGTEAFF.